The source of this TCR beta chain is a study of blood T cell repertoires in COVID-19 (dated by TCRdb to the early 2020s). Concerning the study at large: Samples from collaborators originated in the United States, Italy and Spain and spanned both the acute and convalescent phases of COVID-19. The material from the prospective study consisted of cDNA or gDNA derived from T cells, B-cell-depleted T cells, or PBMCs. Deeply sampled blood TCRbeta repertoires from subjects exposed to, actively infected with, or recovered from COVID-19 were included in the dataset. The repertoires were made available in a free public database intended to serve as a resource for research on the immune response to SARS-CoV-2. The samples were drawn from the first 160 participants of the ongoing ImmuneRACE study and from 1,254 subjects provided by 6 global collaborators. The sample metadata nearly always contained a de-identified subject ID, COVID-19 status, age in years and sex. Where available, HLA class I and class II types were obtained from metadata supplied by the sample provider rather than from assay-based typing. The investigation overall reported the following: How much clinical and demographic metadata was included differed by source and by participant, and the metadata was provided uncurated.

Reading from cysteine to phenylalanine, the CDR3 counts 13 amino acids. Left in the record is the CDR3 DNA by itself, 39 bases read in frame from the first base. V ends up 6 bases short and J 3 bases short, with an unmatched junction base count of 1. TCRbeta CDR3 regions were amplified from genomic DNA by means of the immunoSEQ Assay, a bias-controlled multiplex PCR. As for the authors' bioinformatics: The number of nucleated cells in each sample was estimated by amplification of reference gene primers within the assay. To quantify the absolute abundance of each unique TCRbeta CDR3 rearrangement, sequence reads were collapsed and filtered. Productive Simpson clonality was computed per sample as the square root of Simpson's diversity index over productive rearrangements. Entries here come from immuneACCESS through TCRdb and include only in-frame sequences with V and J called. Some clones fail to appear in such tables; in the studies checked, an unresolved V gene covers under half of the shortfall, and the cause of the remainder is unknown. Clone size and the V and J calls come from that table; the DNA yielded D and trimming. Present in this sample are over 90,000 clones, roughly 86% of which were seen just once. The ten largest clones take up less than 10% of the sample.

The collaborating institutions used their own protocols to collect whole blood in K2EDTA tubes. Collaborator samples were shipped for TCRbeta analysis as frozen whole blood, isolated PBMCs, or DNA extracted from either sample type. Details on this clone: Its binding antigen is unknown. Base qualities were left out, and no much larger clone turns up one base away.

The chain is encoded by TRBV12-3 or TRBV12-4 joined to TRBJ2-5; the junction holds 10 bases that match TRBD2. The receptor's source is a man in his forties with active or convalescent COVID-19. Material: peripheral blood. This receptor has the CDR3 CASRTSGEETQYF. The bases are TGTGCCAGCAGAACTAGCGGGGAAGAGACCCAGTACTTC.